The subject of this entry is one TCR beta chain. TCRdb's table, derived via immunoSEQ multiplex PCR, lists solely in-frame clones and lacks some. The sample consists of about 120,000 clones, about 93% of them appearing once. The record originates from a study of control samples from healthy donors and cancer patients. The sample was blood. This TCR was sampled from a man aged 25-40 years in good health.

For the CDR3, the DNA is TGTGCCAGCTCACCACCTTTAGGGGGCGAGCAGTACGTC. This translates into CASSPPLGGEQYV. The J gene is TRBJ2-7, the V gene TRBV18; tentatively, D is TRBD1 (6 bases). The V end was cut by 0 bases, the J end by 6 bases, with 9 bases between. The CDR3 has 13 residues. Germline V lookup: CDR1 KGHSH, CDR2 LQKENI.